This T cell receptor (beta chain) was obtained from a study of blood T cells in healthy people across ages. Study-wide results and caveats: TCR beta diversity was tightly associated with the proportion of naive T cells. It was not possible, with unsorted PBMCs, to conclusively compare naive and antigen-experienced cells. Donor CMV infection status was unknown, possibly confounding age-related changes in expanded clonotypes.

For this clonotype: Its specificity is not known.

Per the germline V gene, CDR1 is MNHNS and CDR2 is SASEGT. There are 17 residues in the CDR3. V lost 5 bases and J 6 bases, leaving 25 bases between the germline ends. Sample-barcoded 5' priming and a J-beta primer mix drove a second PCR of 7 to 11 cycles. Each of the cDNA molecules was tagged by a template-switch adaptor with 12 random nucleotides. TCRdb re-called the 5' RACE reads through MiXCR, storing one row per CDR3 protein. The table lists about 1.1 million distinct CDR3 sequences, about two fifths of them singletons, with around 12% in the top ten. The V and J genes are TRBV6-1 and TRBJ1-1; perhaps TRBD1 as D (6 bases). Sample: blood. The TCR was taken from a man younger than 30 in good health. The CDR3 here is CASSRRETTGPRAEAFF. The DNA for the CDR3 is TGTGCCAGCAGTCGCAGGGAAACAACAGGGCCAAGGGCTGAAGCTTTCTTT.